The T cell receptor beta chain under discussion was sequenced for a study of cytomegalovirus exposure and HLA in healthy donors. Study outcomes and limitations: TCR beta V- and J-gene trimming, according to a later analysis, was linked to a missense DCLRE1C variant. Most sequenced TCRs were rare (though some public TCRs occurred in many donors). The likely origin of a cluster of highly shared sequence variants was a sequencing artifact. The listing of 150 to 200 TCR beta chains classed them as cytomegalovirus-associated.

From germline, CDR1 is SGHTA and CDR2 FQGNSA. V dropped 4 bases and J dropped 1 base, with 7 bases sitting between them. The CDR3 runs to 13 residues. Concerning this clone: Its antigen is undetermined. The same CDR3 is also encoded by other DNA sequences in this sample.

The primer mix had 60 Vbeta and 13 Jbeta primers. The data were produced by immunoSEQ multiplex PCR, yet TCRdb's version contains in-frame clones alone and is incomplete. The sample yields about 130,000 clones, around 82% seen once. The genes are TRBV7-2 and TRBJ1-1; a possible D gene is TRBD1 (5 bases). The material sequenced was PBMCs. This TCR was sampled from a woman in her thirties or forties in good health and CMV-seropositive. In DNA, the CDR3 is TGTGCCAGCAGCTCCCAGGGGAACACTGAAGCTTTCTTT. Translated: CASSSQGNTEAFF.